These 22 T cell receptor beta chains were all obtained from the same sample, sequenced in a study of blood T cell repertoires in COVID-19. Some clones are missing from TCRdb's copy, which holds only in-frame ones; the method was immunoSEQ multiplex PCR. In the table there are around 310,000 clones, 89% of which are singletons. Sequenced: PBMCs or T cells enriched from blood (not recorded which). All receptors derive from a woman in her forties who had recovered from COVID-19.

The rearrangement links TRBV6-5 to TRBJ2-7, with 7 bases aligning to TRBD2. This CDR3 comprises 16 residues. The germline V gene has CDR1 MNHEY and CDR2 SVGAGI. Unmatched junction bases numbered 7, after V lost 2 bases and J lost 0 bases. CDR3 protein: CASSYPPGGSSYEQYF. CDR3 sequence (DNA): TGTGCCAGCAGTTACCCCCCCGGCGGGAGCTCCTACGAGCAGTACTTC.

This clone was seen a handful of times. The J gene is TRBJ2-7, the V gene TRBV7-2, with 8 bases lining up with TRBD1. The length of the CDR3 is 16 residues. Germline loops: CDR1 SGHTA, CDR2 FQGNSA. J was trimmed by 2 bases and V by 1 base; bases with no gene match: 7. CDR3 in DNA: TGTGCCAGCAGCTTAGAGGGGGACAGGATAACCTACGAGCAGTACTTC. This codes for CASSLEGDRITYEQYF. Filled out from reference TRBV7-2 and TRBJ2-7, the complete variable domain reads GAGVSQSPSNKVTEKGKDVELRCDPISGHTALYWYRQSLGQGLEFLIYFQGNSAPDKSGLPSDRFSAERTGGSVSTLTIQRTQQEDSAVYLCASSLEGDRITYEQYFGPGTRLTVT.

The V call is TRBV11-3, the J call TRBJ2-1; D is possibly TRBD2 (6 bases). Germline V gene lookup returns CDR1 SGHNT and CDR2 YENEEA. The V end was cut by 1 base, the J end by 5 bases, with 9 bases between. CDR3 length equals 14 residues. CDR3 in amino acids: CASSLGGTDNEQFF. For the CDR3, the DNA is TGTGCCAGCAGCTTAGGTGGGACTGACAATGAGCAGTTCTTC.

The chain combines TRBV10-3 with TRBJ1-2; 8 bases agree with TRBD1. Per the germline V gene, CDR1 is ENHRY and CDR2 is SYGVKD. With 6 bases clipped from V and 1 base from J, the junction kept 4 bases outside the gene matches. There are 14 residues in the CDR3. The CDR3: CAISEDRDNYGYTF. The CDR3 coding sequence is TGTGCCATCAGCGAGGACAGGGATAACTATGGCTACACCTTC.

The J gene is TRBJ2-7, the V gene TRBV27, with 8 bases matching TRBD1. Germline lookup yields CDR1 MNHEY and CDR2 SMNVEV (reference sequence). The CDR3 runs 14 residues. The junction had 6 bases not matched to a gene; V was cut back by 5 bases and J by 3 bases. CDR3 sequence reads: CASSEGQGIYEQYF. The CDR3, as DNA: TGTGCCAGCAGTGAAGGACAGGGTATCTACGAGCAGTACTTC.

The rearrangement uses TRBV9 and TRBJ1-6; D uncertain. With 0 bases removed from V and 7 bases from J, the gap between germline ends came to 11 bases. Germline values: CDR1 SGDLS, CDR2 YYNGEE. The CDR3 runs to 15 residues. The CDR3 loop is CASSVDAGVNSPLHF. Written as DNA, the CDR3 is TGTGCCAGCAGCGTAGATGCGGGAGTCAATTCACCCCTCCACTTT.

This chain uses TRBV28 with TRBJ1-1, with a possible D match to TRBD1 (6 bases). V lost 6 bases and J 3 bases, leaving 14 bases between the germline ends. The CDR3 runs to 14 residues. From germline, CDR1 is MDHEN and CDR2 SYDVKM. CDR3 protein: CASRSNEGDTEAFF. Here the CDR3 DNA reads TGTGCCAGCAGGTCTAATGAGGGGGACACTGAAGCTTTCTTT.

The J gene is TRBJ2-3, the V gene TRBV6-6, with unresolved D. Trimming left V 2 bases short and J 5 bases short, with 11 bases between. There are 14 residues in the CDR3. Germline loops: CDR1 MNHNY, CDR2 SVGAGI (reference sequence). DNA of the CDR3: TGTGCCAGCAGTTACGCTGGAGCCGTAGATACGCAGTATTTT. Its protein is CASSYAGAVDTQYF.

The CDR3 coding sequence is TGTGCCAGCTCACCACGTCTACAGCCCGACACCGGGGAGCTGTTTTTT. This translates into CASSPRLQPDTGELFF. This rearrangement joins TRBV18 to TRBJ2-2; D remains unclear. Deletions cut 1 base from V and 3 bases from J, with 12 bases between. The length of the CDR3 is 16 residues. Looked up from germline, CDR1 is KGHSH and CDR2 is LQKENI. Full variable domain (missing parts from reference TRBV18 and TRBJ2-2): NAGVMQNPRHLVRRRGQEARLRCSPMKGHSHVYWYRQLPEEGLKFMVYLQKENIIDESGMPKERFSAEFPKEGPSILRIQQVVRGDSAAYFCASSPRLQPDTGELFFGEGSRLTVL.

The chain recombines TRBV9 with TRBJ2-4; 9 bases align to TRBD1. The CDR3 loop spans 14 amino acids. Per the germline V gene, CDR1 is SGDLS and CDR2 is YYNGEE. The V gene end was trimmed by 3 bases and the J gene end by 8 bases; junction bases not matched to a gene: 6. CDR3 amino acids: CASSEGQGRYIQYF. CDR3 bases: TGTGCCAGCAGCGAGGGACAGGGAAGGTACATTCAGTACTTC.

The chain uses TRBV9 and TRBJ1-6, with D possibly matching TRBD1 (5 bases). CDR1 is SGDLS, CDR2 YYNGEE, per germline. The CDR3 loop spans 14 amino acids. With 0 bases removed from V and 10 bases from J, the gap between germline ends came to 11 bases. CDR3 sequence (DNA): TGTGCCAGCAGCGTAGGACAGATGTTCTCACCCCTCCACTTT. Amino acids: CASSVGQMFSPLHF.

Here the CDR3 reads CASSLMGPGNTIYF. The CDR3 DNA follows: TGCGCCAGCAGCTTGATGGGGCCTGGAAACACCATATATTTT. The chain is built from TRBV5-1 and TRBJ1-3, with D possibly TRBD1 on 5 matching bases. The length of the CDR3 is 14 residues. In germline, CDR1 is SGHRS, CDR2 YFSETQ. V was shortened by 1 base and J by 2 bases, with 7 bases between the two germline ends.

The CDR3 DNA sequence: TGCGCCAGCAGCTTGGAGGGGGCGCGGGAAAAACTGTTTTTT. It encodes CASSLEGAREKLFF. V usage is TRBV5-1 and J usage is TRBJ1-4; TRBD1 matches 7 bases. J gave up 8 bases and V 0 bases, and 4 bases lay outside the gene matches. The CDR3 has 14 residues. The V gene's germline CDR1 is SGHRS and CDR2 YFSETQ.

The genes are TRBV7-3 and TRBJ1-5, with 8 positions matching TRBD1. V lost 1 base and J lost 2; bases outside the gene matches: 4. Germline V lookup: CDR1 SGHTA, CDR2 FQGTGA. The CDR3 has 16 residues. This chain's CDR3 is CASSLKAGGGNQPQHF. For the CDR3, the DNA is TGTGCCAGCAGCTTAAAGGCAGGGGGCGGCAATCAGCCCCAGCATTTT.

This sequence joins TRBV28 and TRBJ1-6; no definite D call. This CDR3 contains 15 residues. CDR1 is MDHEN, CDR2 SYDVKM, per germline. V shed 6 bases and J shed 5 bases, with 14 bases lying between them. The CDR3, as DNA: TGTGCCAGCAGACCTGGACGGGGTAATAATTCACCCCTCCACTTT. Protein: CASRPGRGNNSPLHF.

This chain links TRBV5-8 with TRBJ2-6; 8 bases align to TRBD1. Germline V gene lookup returns CDR1 SGHTS and CDR2 YDEGEE. CDR3 size: 16 residues. With V trimmed by 4 bases and J by 4 bases, 7 bases remained unmatched. CDR3 coding DNA: TGTGCCAGCAGCCCCGGACAGGGAACCGGGGCCAACGTCCTGACTTTC. Amino acid sequence: CASSPGQGTGANVLTF.

This chain joins TRBV2 and TRBJ2-7; 12 bases match TRBD2. This CDR3 has 15 amino acids. The V gene's germline CDR1 is SNHLY and CDR2 FYNNEI. Trimming took 6 bases from V and 5 from J; bases not matched to a gene: 8. The CDR3 loop reads CASSTLAGGINEQYF. The CDR3 DNA reads TGTGCCAGCAGCACCCTAGCGGGGGGGATAAACGAGCAGTACTTC.

This chain links TRBV15 with TRBJ2-7; 11 nucleotides align to TRBD1. The CDR3 totals 17 residues. Trimming at V came to 5 bases and at J to 7 bases, leaving 16 bases not matched to a gene. The germline V gene has CDR1 LNHNV and CDR2 YYDKDF (reference sequence). CDR3 residues: CATSLPAVGQGAREQYF. DNA for the CDR3: TGTGCCACCAGCCTCCCGGCCGTCGGACAGGGGGCGCGTGAGCAGTACTTC. The full variable domain, rest sourced from reference TRBV15 and TRBJ2-7, is DAMVIQNPRYQVTQFGKPVTLSCSQTLNHNVMYWYQQKSSQAPKLLFHYYDKDFNNEADTPDNFQSRRPNTSFCFLDIRSPGLGDTAMYLCATSLPAVGQGAREQYFGPGTRLTVT.

This clone was observed a single time. The J gene is TRBJ2-7, the V gene TRBV7-2, with D tentatively TRBD2 (6 bases). The CDR3 loop spans 15 amino acids. V was cut by 3 bases and J by 9 bases, with 21 bases left in between. Germline CDR1 SGHTA, CDR2 FQGNSA. The CDR3 nucleotides are TGTGCCAGCAGCTTGGAGGGTGGGCAATGGGCGCGGCAGTACTTC. Translating it yields CASSLEGGQWARQYF.

This chain joins TRBV20-1 and TRBJ1-2; a weak D match, TRBD1 (5 bases). The CDR3 loop spans 11 amino acids. Germline CDR1 and CDR2: DFQATT and SNEGSKA (reference sequence). Trimming removed 5 bases from V and 5 bases from J, with 9 bases in between. Written as DNA, the CDR3 is TGCAGTGCTCCAGGGTTTTATGGCTACACCTTC. Amino acids: CSAPGFYGYTF.

This clone has only one observation. The CDR3, as DNA: TGTGCCAGTAGTACGGACAGGACCTACGAGCAGTACTTC. Protein product: CASSTDRTYEQYF. The chain joins TRBV19 to TRBJ2-7; the match to TRBD1 covers 7 bases. CDR1 LNHDA and CDR2 SQIVND come from the germline V gene (reference sequence). The CDR3 consists of 13 residues. V was pared by 4 bases and J by 2 bases, with 2 bases of the junction left unmatched.

This clone was recorded only once. The chain links TRBV19 to TRBJ1-1; 10 positions match TRBD1. Per germline, CDR1 LNHDA and CDR2 SQIVND (reference sequence). The V segment lost 6 bases and the J segment 4 bases; nucleotides outside the gene matches: 5. The CDR3 spans 14 residues. This chain's CDR3 is CASRQDRGLTEAFF. DNA for the CDR3: TGTGCCAGTAGACAAGACAGGGGGCTCACTGAAGCTTTCTTT.